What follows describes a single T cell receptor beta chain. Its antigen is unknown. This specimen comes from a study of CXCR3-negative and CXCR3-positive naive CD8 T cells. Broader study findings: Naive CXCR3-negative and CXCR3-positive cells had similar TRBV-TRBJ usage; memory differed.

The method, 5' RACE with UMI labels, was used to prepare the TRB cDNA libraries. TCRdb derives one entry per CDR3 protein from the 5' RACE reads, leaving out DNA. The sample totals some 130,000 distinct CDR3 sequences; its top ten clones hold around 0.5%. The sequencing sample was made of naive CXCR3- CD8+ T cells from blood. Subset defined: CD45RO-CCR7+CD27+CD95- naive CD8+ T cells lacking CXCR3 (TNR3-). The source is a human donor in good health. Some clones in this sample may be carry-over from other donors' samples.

This CDR3 reads CASSPLVPGELFF. The chain is built from TRBV27 and TRBJ2-2; TCRdb indicates TRBD2, and absent DNA this call remains unverified. The length of the CDR3 is 13 residues. Germline CDR1 MNHEY, CDR2 SMNVEV (reference sequence).